The next 20 T cell receptor beta chains were all read from a single sample in a study of OX40 agonist ivuxolimab in advanced cancers. Some clones are missing from TCRdb's copy, which holds only in-frame ones; the method was immunoSEQ multiplex PCR. Here the sample spans tens of thousands of clones, roughly 84% being singletons. The starting material was CD4+ or CD8+ T cells sorted from blood, obtained in a trial of the OX40 agonist ivuxolimab. The origin of the receptors is an adult with an advanced solid tumor such as melanoma, head and neck, liver or kidney cancer.

Only a few counts were recorded for this clone. The rearrangement links TRBV7-9 to TRBJ1-1; D might be TRBD1 (5 bases). CDR1 SEHNR and CDR2 FQNEAQ come from the germline V gene (reference sequence). The CDR3 runs 14 residues. V was cut by 5 bases and J by 6 bases, with 16 bases left in between. CDR3 DNA sequence: TGTGCCAGCAGCGCAACCGGGACTTTGCCTGAAGCTTTCTTT. It encodes CASSATGTLPEAFF.

The rearrangement links TRBV2 to TRBJ2-2; D is unclear. This CDR3 is built from 15 residues. Trimming stripped 0 bases from V and 2 bases from J, with 7 bases between. CDR1 is SNHLY and CDR2 is FYNNEI in the germline V gene. The CDR3 loop reads CASSEAYVNTGELFF. The DNA for the CDR3 is TGTGCCAGCAGTGAAGCGTACGTTAACACCGGGGAGCTGTTTTTT.

The chain couples TRBV2 to TRBJ2-1; 9 nucleotides agree with TRBD2. Germline assignment: CDR1 SNHLY and CDR2 FYNNEI. This CDR3 comprises 16 residues. V shed 8 bases, J shed 3 bases, and the junction held 11 bases outside the gene matches. The CDR3 nucleotides read TGTGCCAGCCATGAATTGACTAGCGGTAACTACAATGAGCAGTTCTTC. This sequence encodes CASHELTSGNYNEQFF.

V gene TRBV18 combines with J gene TRBJ2-1; a weak D match, TRBD2 (6 bases). CDR1 and CDR2 from the germline V gene are KGHSH and LQKENI. V lost 1 base to trimming and J lost 4 bases, with 11 bases between them. This CDR3 region has 15 residues. This CDR3 is CASSPQEAGYNEQFF. The CDR3 region has the DNA TGTGCCAGCTCACCACAGGAAGCGGGTTACAATGAGCAGTTCTTC.

This chain uses TRBV11-2 with TRBJ1-5, with D uncertain. V gave up 1 base and J gave up 3 bases, with 10 bases separating them. Germline loops: CDR1 SGHAT, CDR2 FQNNGV. The CDR3 runs 15 residues. CDR3 amino acids: CASSLGADPNQPQHF. The CDR3 coding sequence is TGTGCCAGCAGCTTAGGGGCAGACCCCAATCAGCCCCAGCATTTT.

V gene TRBV13 combines with J gene TRBJ2-7; 8 bases agree with TRBD2. J gave up 0 bases and V 5 bases, and 3 bases lay outside the gene matches. The CDR3 runs 14 residues. From germline, CDR1 is PRHDT and CDR2 FYEKMQ (reference sequence). The CDR3 DNA reads as TGTGCCAGCAGCCGAAGCGGGGGCTCCTACGAGCAGTACTTC. Its protein product is CASSRSGGSYEQYF.

The gene calls are TRBV2 and TRBJ1-2; 10 bases align to TRBD1. V lost 4 bases and J lost 5; bases outside the gene matches: 7. The germline V gene has CDR1 SNHLY and CDR2 FYNNEI. The CDR3 has 15 amino acids. The CDR3 DNA sequence: TGTGCCAGCAGTGGGGAGGACAGGGGGATGTATGGCTACACCTTC. Protein: CASSGEDRGMYGYTF.

The gene calls are TRBV25-1 and TRBJ2-2; D is possibly TRBD1 (5 bases). Between the trimmed V and J ends, which lost 3 bases and 0 bases, there was a span of 8 bases. Germline V gives CDR1 MGHDK, CDR2 SYGVNS. CDR3 length equals 15 residues. The CDR3 reads CASSDPTANTGELFF. CDR3 nucleotide sequence: TGTGCCAGCAGTGACCCGACAGCGAACACCGGGGAGCTGTTTTTT.

CDR3 nucleotides: TGCAGCGTTGGCGGCCCTCCCACCCAGTACTTC. It is translated as CSVGGPPTQYF. The chain employs TRBV29-1 and TRBJ2-5; D ambiguous. V was pared by 4 bases and J by 8 bases, with 11 bases between. CDR1 SQVTM and CDR2 ANQGSEA come from the germline V gene. This CDR3 has 11 residues.

This sequence joins TRBV5-4 and TRBJ1-3, with 11 bases matching TRBD1. V shed 4 bases and J 5 bases; nucleotides not matched to a gene: 5. The CDR3 has 15 residues. Germline values: CDR1 SGHNT, CDR2 YYREEE (reference sequence). Here the CDR3 reads CASSPGTGGRNTIYF. DNA of the CDR3: TGTGCCAGCAGCCCAGGGACAGGGGGAAGAAACACCATATATTTT.

The chain couples TRBV28 to TRBJ2-1; 9 positions agree with TRBD2. Germline assignment: CDR1 MDHEN and CDR2 SYDVKM. The V and J ends lost 4 bases and 2 bases, in that order; junction bases with no gene match: 6. This CDR3 region has 16 residues. This CDR3 is CASSSISGSAYNEQFF. The CDR3, as DNA: TGTGCCAGCAGTTCGATTAGCGGGAGCGCCTACAATGAGCAGTTCTTC.

This chain links TRBV10-3 with TRBJ1-5, with D hard to call. V lost 10 bases, J lost 0 bases, and 13 bases lay in between. This CDR3 has 14 residues. Germline assignment: CDR1 ENHRY and CDR2 SYGVKD. CDR3: CATGGAYSNQPQHF. The DNA for the CDR3 is TGTGCCACCGGAGGAGCGTATAGCAATCAGCCCCAGCATTTT.

The CDR3 coding sequence is TGTGCCAGCAGTGAATTTGAACTCCCGAGGGACAATGAGCAGTTCTTC. It translates to CASSEFELPRDNEQFF. This chain joins TRBV2 and TRBJ2-1, with a possible D match to TRBD2 (5 bases). V was shortened by 2 bases and J by 5 bases, with 16 bases between the two germline ends. The CDR3 has 16 amino acids. In germline, CDR1 is SNHLY, CDR2 FYNNEI.

V is TRBV5-1 and J is TRBJ1-4; 12 nucleotides match TRBD1. Germline V lookup: CDR1 SGHRS, CDR2 YFSETQ. The length of the CDR3 is 17 residues. Trimming took 0 bases from V and 4 from J; bases not matched to a gene: 4. The CDR3 region is CASSLAGTGGHNEKLFF. The CDR3 DNA is TGCGCCAGCAGCTTGGCAGGGACAGGGGGCCATAATGAAAAACTGTTTTTT.

The DNA for the CDR3 is TGTGCCAGCAGCGTCAAACCAGGGGATGAGGAGACCCAGTACTTC. It specifies CASSVKPGDEETQYF. This chain links TRBV9 with TRBJ2-5, with D tentatively TRBD1 (6 bases). The CDR3 is 15 residues long. Trimming shortened V by 2 bases and J by 5 bases, and 16 bases separated the two germline ends. Germline values: CDR1 SGDLS, CDR2 YYNGEE.

The CDR3 nucleotides read TGTGCCAGCAGTACGCCCGGGACGGGGAACACTGAAGCTTTCTTT. Translated: CASSTPGTGNTEAFF. The chain employs TRBV28 and TRBJ1-1; possibly TRBD1 for D (5 bases). From germline, CDR1 is MDHEN and CDR2 SYDVKM. This CDR3 contains 15 residues. V was shortened by 5 bases and J by 1 base, with 14 bases between the two germline ends.

The V gene is TRBV28, the J gene TRBJ2-7; either TRBD1 or TRBD2 may fit D (5 bases each). Germline V lookup: CDR1 MDHEN, CDR2 SYDVKM. This CDR3 contains 13 residues. V dropped 4 bases and J dropped 4 bases, with 11 bases sitting between them. CDR3 DNA sequence: TGTGCCAGCAGTTCCCGGGACCCTTACGAGCAGTACTTC. This encodes CASSSRDPYEQYF.

This chain connects TRBV6-6 to TRBJ2-3; D is ambiguous. Trimming stripped 2 bases from V and 11 bases from J, with 8 bases between. The length of the CDR3 is 11 residues. The germline gives CDR1 MNHNY, CDR2 SVGAGI (reference sequence). CDR3 in amino acids: CASSYEERQYF. CDR3 nucleotides: TGTGCCAGCAGTTACGAGGAGAGGCAGTATTTT.

The chain recombines TRBV28 with TRBJ2-3; D possibly corresponds to TRBD1 (5 bases). CDR1 is MDHEN, CDR2 SYDVKM, per germline. The CDR3 has 18 residues. The V and J ends lost 3 bases and 4 bases respectively, with 23 bases between them. The CDR3 nucleotides read TGTGCCAGCAGTTTCGCAACAGGAGTCTACCTCACCGCAGATACGCAGTATTTT. Translating it yields CASSFATGVYLTADTQYF. The full variable domain, its missing parts supplied by reference TRBV28 and TRBJ2-3, is DVKVTQSSRYLVKRTGEKVFLECVQDMDHENMFWYRQDPGLGLRLIYFSYDVKMKEKGDIPEGYSVSREKKERFSLILESASTNQTSMYLCASSFATGVYLTADTQYFGPGTRLTVL.

The V call is TRBV28, the J call TRBJ1-2; tentative D call: TRBD1 (5 bases). V lost 6 bases and J 8 bases, leaving 13 bases between the germline ends. Germline CDR1 and CDR2: MDHEN and SYDVKM. CDR3 length: 12 residues. The CDR3 nucleotides read TGTGCCAGCAGCGAGGGGCGGTCCGGCTACACCTTC. The encoded protein is CASSEGRSGYTF.